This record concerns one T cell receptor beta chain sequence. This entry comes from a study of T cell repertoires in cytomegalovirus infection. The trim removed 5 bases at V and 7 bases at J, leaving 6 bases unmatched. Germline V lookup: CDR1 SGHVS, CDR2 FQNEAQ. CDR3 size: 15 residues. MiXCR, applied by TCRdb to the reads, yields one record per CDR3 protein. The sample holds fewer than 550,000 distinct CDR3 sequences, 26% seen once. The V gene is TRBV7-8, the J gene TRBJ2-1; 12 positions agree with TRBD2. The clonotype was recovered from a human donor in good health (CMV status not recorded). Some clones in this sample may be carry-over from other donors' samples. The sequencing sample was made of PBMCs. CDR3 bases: TGTGCCAGCAGCGTGGGACTAGCGGGCCGAAATGAGCAGTTCTTC. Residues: CASSVGLAGRNEQFF.